Reported below is one TCR beta chain. No antigen is known for it. The sample comes from a study of response to subunit inactivated influenza vaccine. MiXCR, applied by TCRdb to the RT-PCR reads, yields one record per CDR3 protein. The table has 800,000 to 1,000,000 distinct CDR3 sequences, 21% seen once. The CDR3 consists of 19 residues. J gave up 5 bases and V 2 bases, and 13 bases lay outside the gene matches. Germline V lookup: CDR1 SGHAT, CDR2 FQDESV (reference sequence). Study-wide points: That few new T cells are recruited by each seasonal influenza vaccination was the authors' suggestion.

The rearrangement uses TRBV11-1 and TRBJ2-7, with TRBD2 identical over 15 bases. The receptor was isolated from a man aged 45 to 65 who received an inactivated influenza vaccine. The sequenced sample was PBMCs from blood, obtained roughly 5 days after vaccination. The CDR3 protein is CASSLSVGTSGRNTHEQYF. CDR3 DNA: TGTGCCAGCAGCTTATCGGTCGGGACTAGCGGGAGGAATACGCACGAGCAGTACTTC.